Each of the 10 T cell receptor beta chains below was sequenced from the same sample in a study of blood T cells in healthy people across ages. Through a sample-barcoded 5' primer and a J-beta primer mix, a second PCR was run for roughly 7 to 12 cycles. TCRdb reanalysed the 5' RACE reads using MiXCR and keeps one entry per CDR3 protein. Of about 400,000 distinct CDR3 sequences in the sample, over 45% are singletons; the top ten hold 45% to 60%. Sequencing was done on a sample of blood. The receptors originated from a man in his 60s in good health.

This clonotype occurred once. This sequence joins TRBV12-3 or TRBV12-4 and TRBJ2-1; D is possibly TRBD2 (6 bases). Between the trimmed V and J ends, which lost 10 bases and 5 bases, there was a span of 15 bases. The CDR3 totals 13 residues. CDR3 sequence (DNA): TGTGCCACCGCCGGCGGAGGGGACAATGAGCAGTTCTTC. Its protein is CATAGGGDNEQFF.

The chain joins TRBV4-3 to TRBJ2-7, with TRBD2 as a possible D gene (7 bases). The CDR3 runs to 16 residues. The germline V and J ends were trimmed by 0 bases and 12 bases, with 24 bases remaining between them. CDR1 and CDR2 (germline): LGHNA, YSLEER. The CDR3 spells CASSQDLADRPTPGYF. CDR3 DNA sequence: TGCGCCAGCAGCCAAGATCTAGCGGACAGACCTACCCCTGGGTACTTC.

The CDR3 DNA reads as TGTGCCAGCAGCGTAGAGGAAGGGGGCTACACCTTC. Protein product: CASSVEEGGYTF. The chain joins TRBV9 to TRBJ1-2; D ambiguous. The germline gives CDR1 SGDLS, CDR2 YYNGEE. The CDR3 is made up of 12 amino acids. Trimming left V 0 bases short and J 8 bases short, with 8 bases between.

The chain couples TRBV20-1 to TRBJ1-2, with D uncertain. Per germline, CDR1 DFQATT and CDR2 SNEGSKA (reference sequence). V lost 0 bases and J 10 bases, leaving 12 bases between the germline ends. CDR3 size: 12 residues. CDR3 sequence (DNA): TGCAGTGCTAGAGATCGGGTCGAAGCCTACACCTTC. Residues: CSARDRVEAYTF.

The genes are TRBV28 and TRBJ2-5; tentative D call: TRBD2 (5 bases). TRBJ2-7 explains the end of the DNA better; the J call may be wrong. Germline CDR1 and CDR2: MDHEN and SYDVKM. The CDR3 covers 14 residues. For the CDR3, the DNA is TGTGCCAGCATGGAGGTACAGCCCTTATACGAGCAGTACTTC. As protein: CASMEVQPLYEQYF.

The chain recombines TRBV4-2 with TRBJ2-5; TRBD2 matches at 9 bases. From germline, CDR1 is LGHNA and CDR2 YNFKEQ. CDR3 length equals 17 residues. J gave up 4 bases and V 0 bases, and 9 bases lay outside the gene matches. The CDR3 DNA reads as TGTGCCAGCAGCCAAGAGCCTAGCGGGAACGGGGGAGAGACCCAGTACTTC. The encoded protein is CASSQEPSGNGGETQYF.

The J gene is TRBJ1-5, the V gene TRBV6-6; TRBD1 is a possible D gene (5 bases). This CDR3 region has 16 residues. CDR1 is MNHNY and CDR2 is SVGAGI in the germline V gene (reference sequence). V gave up 4 bases and J gave up 7 bases, with 20 bases separating them. Here the CDR3 reads CASSSGDGGLSQPQHF. CDR3 bases: TGTGCCAGCAGTTCTGGGGACGGGGGGTTGAGCCAGCCCCAGCATTTT.

The chain recombines TRBV9 with TRBJ1-5; no firm D call. This CDR3 region has 13 residues. Germline CDR1 and CDR2: SGDLS and YYNGEE. Trimming pared 8 bases from V and 3 bases from J, leaving 12 bases between. The CDR3, as DNA: TGTGCCAGTAACCAGGAGATCAATCAGCCCCAGCATTTT. It specifies CASNQEINQPQHF.

Concerning this clonotype itself: A much larger clone is a single base away; this may be a read error. The V and J genes are TRBV20-1 and TRBJ2-7; 10 positions match TRBD2. Germline loops: CDR1 DFQATT, CDR2 SNEGSKA (reference sequence). The CDR3 has 14 amino acids. The CDR3 protein is CSAGDGTSVYEQYF. CDR3 in DNA: TGCAGTGCTGGAGATGGGACTAGCGTCTACGAGCAGTACTTC.

DNA for the CDR3: TGTGCCAGCAGCTTGGAGGTGACCCAGTACTTC. It translates to CASSLEVTQYF. The V gene is TRBV5-8, the J gene TRBJ2-5; D not resolved. Trimming removed 0 bases at V and 7 bases at J, with 4 bases between. The CDR3 has 11 residues. Germline V gives CDR1 SGHTS, CDR2 YDEGEE.